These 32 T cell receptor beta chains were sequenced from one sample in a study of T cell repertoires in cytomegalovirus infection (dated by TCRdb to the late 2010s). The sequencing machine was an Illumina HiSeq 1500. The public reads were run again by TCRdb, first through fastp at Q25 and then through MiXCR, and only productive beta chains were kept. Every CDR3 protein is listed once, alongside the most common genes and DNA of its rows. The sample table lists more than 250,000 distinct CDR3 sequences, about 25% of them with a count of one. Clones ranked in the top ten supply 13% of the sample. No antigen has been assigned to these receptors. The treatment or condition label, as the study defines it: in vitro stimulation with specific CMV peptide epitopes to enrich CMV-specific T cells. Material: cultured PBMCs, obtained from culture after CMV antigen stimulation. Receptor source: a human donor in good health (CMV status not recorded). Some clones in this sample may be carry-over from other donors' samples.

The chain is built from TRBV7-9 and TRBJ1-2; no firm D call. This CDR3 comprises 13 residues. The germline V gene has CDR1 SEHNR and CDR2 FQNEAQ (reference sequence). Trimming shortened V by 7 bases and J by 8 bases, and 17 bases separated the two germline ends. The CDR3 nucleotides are TGTGCCAGCAATATCGAAGCGTCGGAAGGCTACACCTTC. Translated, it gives CASNIEASEGYTF.

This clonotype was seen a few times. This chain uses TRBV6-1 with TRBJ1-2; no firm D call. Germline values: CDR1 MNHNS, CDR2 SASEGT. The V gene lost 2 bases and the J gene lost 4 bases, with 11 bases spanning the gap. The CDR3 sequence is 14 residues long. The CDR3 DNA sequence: TGTGCCAGCAGTGAATCCGCCAGTCTCTATGGCTACACCTTC. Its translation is CASSESASLYGYTF.

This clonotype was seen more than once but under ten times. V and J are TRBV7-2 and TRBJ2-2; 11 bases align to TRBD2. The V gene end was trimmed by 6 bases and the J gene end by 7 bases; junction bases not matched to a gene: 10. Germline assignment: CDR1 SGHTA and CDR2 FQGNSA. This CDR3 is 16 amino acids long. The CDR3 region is CASRGLAGGYNGELFF. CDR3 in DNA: TGTGCCAGCAGAGGGCTAGCGGGAGGTTATAACGGGGAGCTGTTTTTT.

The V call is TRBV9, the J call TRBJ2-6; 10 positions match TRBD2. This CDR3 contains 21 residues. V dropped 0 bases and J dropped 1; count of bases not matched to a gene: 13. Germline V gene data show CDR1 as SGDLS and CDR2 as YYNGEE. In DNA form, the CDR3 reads TGTGCCAGCAGCGTAGGGACTAGCGGATCCTCGGGTCTATCTGGGGCCAACGTCCTGACTTTC. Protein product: CASSVGTSGSSGLSGANVLTF.

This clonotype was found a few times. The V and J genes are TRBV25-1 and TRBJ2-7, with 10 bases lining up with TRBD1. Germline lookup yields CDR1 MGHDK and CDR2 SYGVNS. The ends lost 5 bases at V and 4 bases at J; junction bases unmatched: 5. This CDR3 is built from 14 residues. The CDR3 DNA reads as TGTGCCAGCAGTCGTGGACAGGGGGTGTACGAGCAGTACTTC. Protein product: CASSRGQGVYEQYF.

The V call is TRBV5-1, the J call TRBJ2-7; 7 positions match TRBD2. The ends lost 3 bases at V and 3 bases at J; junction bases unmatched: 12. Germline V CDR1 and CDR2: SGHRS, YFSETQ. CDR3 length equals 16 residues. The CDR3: CASSSKIGGVGYEQYF. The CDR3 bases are TGCGCCAGCAGCTCTAAGATTGGGGGGGTAGGCTACGAGCAGTACTTC.

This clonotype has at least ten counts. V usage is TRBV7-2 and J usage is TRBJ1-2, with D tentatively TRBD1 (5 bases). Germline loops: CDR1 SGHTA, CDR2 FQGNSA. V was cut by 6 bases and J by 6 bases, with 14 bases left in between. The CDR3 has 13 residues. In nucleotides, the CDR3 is TGTGCCAGCAGTCAGGGACGGGAGAATGGCTACACCTTC. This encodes CASSQGRENGYTF.

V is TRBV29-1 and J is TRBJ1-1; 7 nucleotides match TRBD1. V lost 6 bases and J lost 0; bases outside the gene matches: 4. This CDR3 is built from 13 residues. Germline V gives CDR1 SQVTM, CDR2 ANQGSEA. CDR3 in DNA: TGCAGCGTCGCGAGGGGGCTGAACACTGAAGCTTTCTTT. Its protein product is CSVARGLNTEAFF.

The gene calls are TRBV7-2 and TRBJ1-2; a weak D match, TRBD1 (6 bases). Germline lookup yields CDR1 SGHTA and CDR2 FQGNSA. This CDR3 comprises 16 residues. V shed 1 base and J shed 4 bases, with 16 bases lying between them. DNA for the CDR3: TGTGCCAGCAGCTTAGTAGGGGGACCGGAGGCCTATGGCTACACCTTC. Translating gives CASSLVGGPEAYGYTF.

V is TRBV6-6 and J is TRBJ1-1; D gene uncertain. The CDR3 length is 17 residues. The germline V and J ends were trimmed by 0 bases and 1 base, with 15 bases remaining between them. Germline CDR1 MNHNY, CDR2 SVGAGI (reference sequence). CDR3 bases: TGTGCCAGCAGTTACTCTGGGCCAGATGAACCGAACACTGAAGCTTTCTTT. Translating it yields CASSYSGPDEPNTEAFF.

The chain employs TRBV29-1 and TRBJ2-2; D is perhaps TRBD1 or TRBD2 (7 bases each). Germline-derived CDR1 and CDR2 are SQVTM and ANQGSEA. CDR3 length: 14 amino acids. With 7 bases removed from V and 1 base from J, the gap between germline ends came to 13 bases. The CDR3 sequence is CSGSGGENTGELFF. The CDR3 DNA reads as TGCAGCGGCTCAGGGGGGGAGAACACCGGGGAGCTGTTTTTT.

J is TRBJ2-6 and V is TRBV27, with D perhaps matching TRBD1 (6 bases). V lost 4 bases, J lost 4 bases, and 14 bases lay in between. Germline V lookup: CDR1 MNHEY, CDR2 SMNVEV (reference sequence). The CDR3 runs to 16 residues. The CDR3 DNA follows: TGTGCCAGCAGTTCGTACAGGGACCTCGGGGCCAACGTCCTGACTTTC. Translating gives CASSSYRDLGANVLTF.

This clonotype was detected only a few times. CDR3 sequence (DNA): TGTGCCACCTCTGGGACAGGGTTAGGCTACACCTTC. Translated, it gives CATSGTGLGYTF. This rearrangement joins TRBV19 to TRBJ1-2; 9 positions agree with TRBD1. The V segment lost 10 bases and the J segment 8 bases; nucleotides outside the gene matches: 8. The CDR3 sequence is 12 residues long. Germline loops: CDR1 LNHDA, CDR2 SQIVND (reference sequence).

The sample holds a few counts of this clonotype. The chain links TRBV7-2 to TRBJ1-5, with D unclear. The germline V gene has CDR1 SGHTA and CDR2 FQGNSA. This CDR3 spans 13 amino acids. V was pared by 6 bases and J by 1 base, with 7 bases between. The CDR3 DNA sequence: TGTGCCAGCAGGGGTAGGAGCAATCAGCCCCAGCATTTT. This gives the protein CASRGRSNQPQHF.

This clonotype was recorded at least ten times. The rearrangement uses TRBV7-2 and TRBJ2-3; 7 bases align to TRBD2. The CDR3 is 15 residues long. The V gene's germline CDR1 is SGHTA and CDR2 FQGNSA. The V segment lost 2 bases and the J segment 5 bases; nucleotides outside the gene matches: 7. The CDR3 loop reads CASSLRGAGEDTQYF. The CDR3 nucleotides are TGTGCCAGCAGCTTAAGGGGCGCGGGGGAAGATACGCAGTATTTT.

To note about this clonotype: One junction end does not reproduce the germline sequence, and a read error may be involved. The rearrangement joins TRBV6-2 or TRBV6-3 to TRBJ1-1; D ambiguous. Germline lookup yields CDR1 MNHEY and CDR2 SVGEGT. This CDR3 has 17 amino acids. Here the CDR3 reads CASSALGSPGKNTKAFF. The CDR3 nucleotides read TGTGCCAGCAGTGCCCTTGGGTCCCCCGGCAAGAACACTAAAGCTTTCTTT.

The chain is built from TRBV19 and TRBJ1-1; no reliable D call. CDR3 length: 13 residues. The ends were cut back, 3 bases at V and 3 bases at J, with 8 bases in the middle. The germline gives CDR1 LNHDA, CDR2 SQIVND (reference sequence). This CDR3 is CASSMGWHTEAFF. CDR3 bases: TGTGCCAGTAGTATGGGGTGGCACACTGAAGCTTTCTTT.

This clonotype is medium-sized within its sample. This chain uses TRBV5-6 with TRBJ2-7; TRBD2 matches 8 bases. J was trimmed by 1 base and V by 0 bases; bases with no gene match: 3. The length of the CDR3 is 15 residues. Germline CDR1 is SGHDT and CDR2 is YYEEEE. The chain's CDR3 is CASSLAPSGSYEQYV. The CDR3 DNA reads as TGTGCCAGCAGCTTGGCCCCTAGCGGGTCCTACGAGCAGTACGTC.

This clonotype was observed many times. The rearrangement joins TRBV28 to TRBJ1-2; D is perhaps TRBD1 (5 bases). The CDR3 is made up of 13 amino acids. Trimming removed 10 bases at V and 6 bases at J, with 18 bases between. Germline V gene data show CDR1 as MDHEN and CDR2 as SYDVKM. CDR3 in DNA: TGTGCCACCCGAACAGGTCCAACTCATGGCTACACCTTC. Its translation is CATRTGPTHGYTF.

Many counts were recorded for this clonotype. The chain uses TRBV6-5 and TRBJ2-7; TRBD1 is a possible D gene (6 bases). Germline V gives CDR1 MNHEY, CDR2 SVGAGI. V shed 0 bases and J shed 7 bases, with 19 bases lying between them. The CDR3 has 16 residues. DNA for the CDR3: TGTGCCAGCAGTTACTCGGGGACACCCTTAGGGGAAGAGCAGTACTTC. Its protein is CASSYSGTPLGEEQYF.

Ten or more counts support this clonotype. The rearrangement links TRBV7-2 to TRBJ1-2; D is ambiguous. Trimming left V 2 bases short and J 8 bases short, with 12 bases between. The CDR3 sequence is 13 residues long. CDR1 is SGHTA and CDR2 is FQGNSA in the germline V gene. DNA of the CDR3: TGTGCCAGCAGCTTAAATTCTGGGAAGGGCTACACCTTC. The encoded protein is CASSLNSGKGYTF.

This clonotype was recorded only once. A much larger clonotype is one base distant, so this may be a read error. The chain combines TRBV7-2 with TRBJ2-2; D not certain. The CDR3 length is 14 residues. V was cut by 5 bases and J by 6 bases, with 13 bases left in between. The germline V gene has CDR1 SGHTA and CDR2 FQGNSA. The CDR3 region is CASSGNLFAGELFF. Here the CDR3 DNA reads TGTGCCAGCAGCGGAAACCTATTCGCCGGGGAGCTGTTTTTT.

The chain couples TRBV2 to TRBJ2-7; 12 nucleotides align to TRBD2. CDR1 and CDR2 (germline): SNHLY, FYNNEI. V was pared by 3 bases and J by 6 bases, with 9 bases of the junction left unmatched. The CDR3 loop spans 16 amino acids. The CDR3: CASSETSGRGRSEQYF. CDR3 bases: TGTGCCAGCAGTGAGACTAGCGGGAGAGGTCGCTCCGAGCAGTACTTC.

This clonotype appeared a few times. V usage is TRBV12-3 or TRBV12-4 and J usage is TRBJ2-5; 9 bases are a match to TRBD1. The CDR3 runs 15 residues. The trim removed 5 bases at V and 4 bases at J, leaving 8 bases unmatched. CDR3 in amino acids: CASSIGTGIRETQYF. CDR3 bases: TGTGCCAGCAGTATTGGGACAGGGATACGAGAGACCCAGTACTTC.

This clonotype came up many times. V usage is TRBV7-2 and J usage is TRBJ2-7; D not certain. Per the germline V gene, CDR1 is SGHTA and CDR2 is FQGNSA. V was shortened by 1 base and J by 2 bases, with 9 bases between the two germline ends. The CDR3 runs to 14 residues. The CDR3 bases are TGTGCCAGCAGCTTAGACGGGTTTGCCTACGAGCAGTACGTC. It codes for CASSLDGFAYEQYV.

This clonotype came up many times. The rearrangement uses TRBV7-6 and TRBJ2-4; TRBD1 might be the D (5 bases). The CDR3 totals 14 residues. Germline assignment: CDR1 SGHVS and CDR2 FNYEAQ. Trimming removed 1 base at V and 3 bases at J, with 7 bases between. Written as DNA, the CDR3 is TGTGCCAGCAGCTTAGGACAGAACAAAAACATTCAGTACTTC. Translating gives CASSLGQNKNIQYF.

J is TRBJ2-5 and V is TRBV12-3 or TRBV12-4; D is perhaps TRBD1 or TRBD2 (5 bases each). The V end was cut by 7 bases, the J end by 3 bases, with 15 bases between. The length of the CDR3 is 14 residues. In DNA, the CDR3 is TGTGCCAGCAACTCGAAGAGGGGTAAAGAGACCCAGTACTTC. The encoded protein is CASNSKRGKETQYF.

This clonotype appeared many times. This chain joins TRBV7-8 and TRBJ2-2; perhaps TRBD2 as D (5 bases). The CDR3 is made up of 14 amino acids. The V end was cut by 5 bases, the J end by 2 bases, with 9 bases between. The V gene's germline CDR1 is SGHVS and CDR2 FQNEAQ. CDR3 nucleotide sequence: TGTGCCAGCAGCCCGCGACTAAACACCGGGGAGCTGTTTTTT. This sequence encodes CASSPRLNTGELFF.

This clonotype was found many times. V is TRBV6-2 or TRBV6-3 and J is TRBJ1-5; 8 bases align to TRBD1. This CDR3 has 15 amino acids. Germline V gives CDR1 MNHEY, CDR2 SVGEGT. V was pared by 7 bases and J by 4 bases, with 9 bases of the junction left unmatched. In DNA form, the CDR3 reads TGTGCCAGCACCCTCCAGGGGGCTGGAAATCAGCCCCAGCATTTT. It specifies CASTLQGAGNQPQHF.

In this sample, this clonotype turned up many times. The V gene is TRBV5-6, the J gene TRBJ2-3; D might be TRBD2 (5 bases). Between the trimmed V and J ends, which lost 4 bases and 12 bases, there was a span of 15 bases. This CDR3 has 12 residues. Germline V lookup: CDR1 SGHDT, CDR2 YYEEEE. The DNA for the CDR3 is TGTGCCAGCAGCGTGGGAGTAAACCTCCAGTATTTT. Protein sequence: CASSVGVNLQYF. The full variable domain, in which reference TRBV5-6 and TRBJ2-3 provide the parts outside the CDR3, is DAGVTQSPTHLIKTRGQQVTLRCSPKSGHDTVSWYQQALGQGPQFIFQYYEEEERQRGNFPDRFSGHQFPNYSSELNVNALLLGDSALYLCASSVGVNLQYFGPGTRLTVL.

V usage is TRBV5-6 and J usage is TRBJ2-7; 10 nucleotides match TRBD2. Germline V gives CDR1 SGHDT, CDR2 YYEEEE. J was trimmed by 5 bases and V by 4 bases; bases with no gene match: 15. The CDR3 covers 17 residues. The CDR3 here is CASSPRVAGGLRDEQYV. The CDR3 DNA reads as TGTGCCAGCAGCCCGCGGGTAGCGGGAGGTCTTCGCGACGAGCAGTACGTC.

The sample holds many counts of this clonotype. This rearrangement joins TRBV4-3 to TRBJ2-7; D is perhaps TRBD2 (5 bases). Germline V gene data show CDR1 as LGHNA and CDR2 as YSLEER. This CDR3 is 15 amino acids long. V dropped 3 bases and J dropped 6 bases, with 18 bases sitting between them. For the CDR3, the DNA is TGCGCCAGCAGCCAGGAACCGGGATACGAGTTCGAGCAGTACTTC. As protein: CASSQEPGYEFEQYF.